These 22 T cell receptor beta chains were sequenced from one sample in a study of technical replicates of blood from a handful of donors. Sequencing used immunoSEQ multiplex PCR; TCRdb keeps in-frame clones, though not all of them. The sample records about 70,000 clones, roughly nine tenths being singletons. The sample taken for sequencing was PBMCs. These receptor sequences come from a human donor in good health. Some clones in this sample may be carry-over from other donors' samples.

The rearrangement uses TRBV10-1 and TRBJ2-1, with 12 bases aligning to TRBD2. V gave up 3 bases and J gave up 10 bases; unmatched junction bases: 10. The CDR3 has 16 residues. Germline CDR1 and CDR2: WNHNN and SYGVQD (reference sequence). For the CDR3, the DNA is TGCGCCAGCAGTGATGAAACCACTAGCGGGAGGACAGAGCAGTTCTTC. As protein: CASSDETTSGRTEQFF.

CDR3 in amino acids: CASSAGHEGSSPLHF. In DNA form, the CDR3 reads TGTGCCAGCAGCGCGGGACACGAAGGGAGTTCACCCCTCCACTTT. The rearrangement uses TRBV9 and TRBJ1-6; tentatively, D is TRBD1 (6 bases). CDR1 is SGDLS, CDR2 YYNGEE, per germline. The CDR3 length is 15 residues. The germline V and J ends were trimmed by 3 bases and 9 bases, with 16 bases remaining between them.

The chain joins TRBV4-1 to TRBJ1-5; 7 positions agree with TRBD1. After removal of 1 base from V and 7 bases from J, the junction contained 4 bases not matched to a gene. Germline CDR1 reads MGHRA; CDR2 reads YSYEKL. This CDR3 spans 14 amino acids. As DNA, the CDR3 is TGCGCCAGCAGCCAAGCACAGGGGAAGCAGCCCCAGCATTTT. Translating gives CASSQAQGKQPQHF.

This clone was detected once. The chain combines TRBV7-2 with TRBJ2-2; TRBD2 matches 9 bases. After removal of 4 bases from V and 0 bases from J, the junction contained 3 bases not matched to a gene. The CDR3 covers 16 residues. CDR1 and CDR2 (germline): SGHTA, FQGNSA. The CDR3 sequence: CASSSIAGANTGELFF. The DNA of the CDR3 is TGTGCCAGCAGCTCTATAGCGGGGGCGAACACCGGGGAGCTGTTTTTT.

V is TRBV2 and J is TRBJ2-7; the D gene is possibly TRBD2 (5 bases). V was clipped by 1 base and J by 0 bases, with 22 bases between them. The CDR3 length is 19 residues. The germline gives CDR1 SNHLY, CDR2 FYNNEI. In DNA form, the CDR3 reads TGTGCCAGCAGTGAAGACGGGGTAAGAATCATCACTGACTCCTACGAGCAGTACTTC. Protein: CASSEDGVRIITDSYEQYF.

The chain employs TRBV12-5 and TRBJ1-1; D gene uncertain. The V and J ends lost 4 bases and 4 bases respectively, with 13 bases between them. The CDR3 has 14 amino acids. The germline V gene encodes CDR1 LGHNT and CDR2 FRNRAP. This chain's CDR3 is CASGSRLTSTEAFF. The CDR3 DNA is TGTGCTAGTGGTTCCCGACTGACGTCCACTGAAGCTTTCTTT.

In this sample, this clone turned up once. This chain connects TRBV7-2 to TRBJ2-7; 12 bases align to TRBD2. Looked up from germline, CDR1 is SGHTA and CDR2 is FQGNSA. The CDR3 contains 15 residues. V shed 3 bases, J shed 4 bases, and the junction held 4 bases outside the gene matches. CDR3 loop: CASSFGLAGKYEQYF. The DNA for the CDR3 is TGTGCCAGCAGCTTCGGACTAGCGGGAAAATACGAGCAGTACTTC.

The rearrangement joins TRBV12-1 to TRBJ1-1. TRBV12-1 constitutes a pseudogene. The CDR3 has 13 residues. CDR3: CASSFVVEPEAFF. In nucleotides, the CDR3 is TGTGCCAGCAGCTTTGTAGTGGAGCCTGAAGCTTTCTTT.

CDR3 bases: TGTGCCAGCACCCTAGCCGGCGAAAAACTGTTTTTT. This gives the protein CASTLAGEKLFF. V is TRBV6-6 and J is TRBJ1-4; D ambiguous. Germline V gives CDR1 MNHNY, CDR2 SVGAGI (reference sequence). Trimming shortened V by 7 bases and J by 8 bases, and 11 bases separated the two germline ends. The CDR3 is made up of 12 amino acids.

The chain employs TRBV9 and TRBJ2-2, with 11 bases identical to TRBD2. With 2 bases clipped from V and 4 bases from J, the junction kept 4 bases outside the gene matches. Looked up from germline, CDR1 is SGDLS and CDR2 is YYNGEE. The CDR3 covers 16 residues. In DNA, the CDR3 is TGTGCCAGCAGCGTGAAAGGGACTAGCGGCACCGGGGAGCTGTTTTTT. Its protein product is CASSVKGTSGTGELFF.

The chain couples TRBV7-9 to TRBJ2-7; D is unclear. Germline V gene data show CDR1 as SEHNR and CDR2 as FQNEAQ (reference sequence). There are 14 residues in the CDR3. The V end was cut by 1 base, the J end by 0 bases, with 7 bases between. CDR3 residues: CASSLGSISYEQYF. The CDR3 DNA sequence: TGTGCCAGCAGCTTAGGCAGTATCTCCTACGAGCAGTACTTC.

The CDR3 DNA reads TGTGCCAGCAGTCTCTTGACAGATAACACTGAAGCTTTCTTT. Translating gives CASSLLTDNTEAFF. The chain has TRBV6-1 and TRBJ1-1; weak D call: TRBD1 (5 bases). Per the germline V gene, CDR1 is MNHNS and CDR2 is SASEGT. The CDR3 covers 14 residues. Trimming stripped 5 bases from V and 2 bases from J, with 12 bases between.

This clone was detected once. V is TRBV2 and J is TRBJ1-1; 11 bases line up with TRBD1. This CDR3 region has 14 residues. Germline V gene data show CDR1 as SNHLY and CDR2 as FYNNEI. The J segment lost 5 bases and the V segment lost 6 bases, leaving 5 bases of the junction unmatched. The CDR3 nucleotides are TGTGCCAGCAGGGGGACAGGGGGGCGGACTGAAGCTTTCTTT. Protein sequence: CASRGTGGRTEAFF.

This CDR3 is CASSPGGGAYEQYF. CDR3 in DNA: TGTGCCAGCTCCCCAGGGGGCGGAGCCTACGAGCAGTACTTC. The chain is built from TRBV18 and TRBJ2-7; 8 nucleotides agree with TRBD1. The junction had 6 bases not matched to a gene; V was cut back by 6 bases and J by 2 bases. CDR1 and CDR2 from the germline V gene are KGHSH and LQKENI. The CDR3 has 14 amino acids.

This chain links TRBV2 with TRBJ1-1; D gene unclear. Germline CDR1 is SNHLY and CDR2 is FYNNEI. V shed 4 bases and J shed 5 bases, with 11 bases lying between them. The CDR3 consists of 13 residues. The CDR3 region has the DNA TGTGCCAGCAGTGGGCCCAGAGGGACTGAAGCTTTCTTT. It specifies CASSGPRGTEAFF.

The CDR3 nucleotides are TGCAGCGCCCCGAGTGAGCTCGGGGCCAACGTCCTGACTTTC. It specifies CSAPSELGANVLTF. The V and J genes are TRBV29-1 and TRBJ2-6; no clear D. There are 14 residues in the CDR3. Germline-derived CDR1 and CDR2 are SQVTM and ANQGSEA. V was cut by 7 bases and J by 4 bases, with 14 bases left in between.

The chain has TRBV4-2 and TRBJ2-7, with D perhaps TRBD1 (6 bases). Germline V gene lookup returns CDR1 LGHNA and CDR2 YNFKEQ. V was pared by 3 bases and J by 5 bases, with 17 bases between. The CDR3 consists of 15 residues. The CDR3 sequence: CASSQLSGTWHEQYF. CDR3 coding DNA: TGTGCCAGCAGCCAGTTATCAGGGACATGGCACGAGCAGTACTTC.

The genes are TRBV30 and TRBJ1-5, with 8 nucleotides matching TRBD1. CDR1 GTSNPN and CDR2 SVGIG come from the germline V gene (reference sequence). The CDR3 contains 14 residues. Trimming at V came to 4 bases and at J to 3 bases, leaving 5 bases not matched to a gene. The CDR3 reads CAWNTGGYNQPQHF. In DNA, the CDR3 is TGTGCCTGGAACACAGGGGGTTACAATCAGCCCCAGCATTTT.

This chain links TRBV9 with TRBJ1-6, with D perhaps TRBD1 (5 bases). Trimming took 0 bases from V and 8 from J, leaving 6 bases between them. Germline CDR1 SGDLS, CDR2 YYNGEE. The CDR3 length is 13 residues. Here the CDR3 DNA reads TGTGCCAGCAGCGTAGAGGGGTATTCACCCCTCCACTTT. As protein: CASSVEGYSPLHF.

This chain joins TRBV20-1 and TRBJ2-7; tentatively, D is TRBD2 (5 bases). V lost 6 bases to trimming and J lost 6 bases, with 12 bases between them. The CDR3 totals 11 residues. Germline assignment: CDR1 DFQATT and CDR2 SNEGSKA (reference sequence). As DNA, the CDR3 is TGCAGTGCCATGGGCGGAGGCGAGCAGTACTTC. Translation: CSAMGGGEQYF.

The rearrangement joins TRBV4-2 to TRBJ2-3; 7 bases map to TRBD2. Germline V gene sequence: CDR1 LGHNA, CDR2 YNFKEQ. The trim removed 0 bases at V and 5 bases at J, leaving 2 bases unmatched. The CDR3 runs 14 residues. The CDR3 sequence: CASSQEASGDTQYF. Written as DNA, the CDR3 is TGTGCCAGCAGCCAAGAGGCTAGCGGAGATACGCAGTATTTT.

This sequence joins TRBV5-1 and TRBJ1-1; possibly TRBD1 for D (5 bases). The germline gives CDR1 SGHRS, CDR2 YFSETQ. The CDR3 runs 18 residues. V was shortened by 4 bases and J by 1 base, with 23 bases between the two germline ends. This CDR3 is CASSLRNRGGRGNTEAFF. In nucleotides, the CDR3 is TGCGCCAGCAGCCTCCGAAACCGGGGGGGAAGAGGGAACACTGAAGCTTTCTTT.